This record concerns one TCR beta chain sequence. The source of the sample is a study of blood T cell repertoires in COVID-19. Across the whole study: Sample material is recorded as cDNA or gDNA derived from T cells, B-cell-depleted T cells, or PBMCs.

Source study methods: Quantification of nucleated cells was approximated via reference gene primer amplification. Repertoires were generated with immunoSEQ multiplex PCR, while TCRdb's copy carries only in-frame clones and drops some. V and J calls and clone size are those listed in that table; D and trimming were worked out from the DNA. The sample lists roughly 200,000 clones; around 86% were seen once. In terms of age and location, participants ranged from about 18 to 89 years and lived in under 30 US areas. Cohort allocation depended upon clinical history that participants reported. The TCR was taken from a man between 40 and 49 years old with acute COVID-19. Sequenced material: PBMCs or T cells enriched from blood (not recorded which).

CDR3 bases: TGCGCCAGCAGCATCGAGGGACAGTCGGGGTCTGACGGCTACACCTTC. Encoded protein: CASSIEGQSGSDGYTF. The V call is TRBV5-1, the J call TRBJ1-2, with 7 bases fitting TRBD1. CDR1 and CDR2 from the germline V gene are SGHRS and YFSETQ. The CDR3 loop spans 16 amino acids. V gave up 4 bases and J gave up 8 bases; unmatched junction bases: 17.